A single sample gave rise to the 9 T cell receptor beta chains below, sequenced in a study of patients and donors after allogeneic stem cell transplantation. TCRdb reprocessed the RT-PCR reads via MiXCR and lists one record per CDR3 protein. The sample yields approximately 29,000 distinct CDR3 sequences, 30% to 40% seen once. The specimen sequenced was blood, either unsorted or a sorted T cell fraction (not recorded which). The receptors stem from a human donor who was either an allogeneic HSCT recipient or a stem cell or donor lymphocyte infusion donor (not recorded which). It is not recorded whose cells these are; they may come from a transplant donor.

The rearrangement links TRBV4-2 to TRBJ2-3, with 9 nucleotides matching TRBD2. Germline loops: CDR1 LGHNA, CDR2 YNFKEQ. V was clipped by 0 bases and J by 9 bases; unmatched bases: 10. CDR3 size: 16 residues. CDR3 sequence: CASSQDYRLAGETQYF. CDR3 in DNA: TGTGCCAGCAGCCAAGACTATCGGTTAGCGGGAGAAACGCAGTATTTT.

This clonotype was counted only a few times. The V call is TRBV12-3 or TRBV12-4, the J call TRBJ1-2, with a tentative D call TRBD1 (6 bases). Trimming removed 5 bases from V and 8 bases from J, with 12 bases in between. CDR3 length: 12 residues. CDR3 nucleotide sequence: TGTGCCAGCAGTCCGGGACAACGAGGCTACACCTTC. It encodes CASSPGQRGYTF.

The chain uses TRBV29-1 and TRBJ2-7; TRBD1 matches at 9 bases. The V and J ends lost 4 bases and 6 bases, in that order; junction bases with no gene match: 7. The CDR3 is 13 amino acids. From germline, CDR1 is SQVTM and CDR2 ANQGSEA. The CDR3 region is CSVGGTGLSEQYF. Here the CDR3 DNA reads TGCAGCGTTGGTGGGACAGGGTTGAGCGAGCAGTACTTC.

V and J are TRBV10-3 and TRBJ2-1; 11 bases map to TRBD2. J was trimmed by 6 bases and V by 7 bases; bases with no gene match: 5. CDR3 size: 14 residues. Germline V gives CDR1 ENHRY, CDR2 SYGVKD. The CDR3 reads CAITRTSGSNEQFF. The CDR3 nucleotides are TGTGCCATCACCAGGACTAGCGGGTCCAATGAGCAGTTCTTC.

The gene calls are TRBV6-5 and TRBJ2-3; TRBD2 is a possible D gene (6 bases). The CDR3 extends over 13 amino acids. Trimming removed 2 bases at V and 3 bases at J, with 6 bases between. Looked up from germline, CDR1 is MNHEY and CDR2 is SVGAGI. The CDR3 is CASSYAGTDTQYF. CDR3 nucleotide sequence: TGTGCCAGCAGTTACGCGGGAACAGATACGCAGTATTTT.

This rearrangement joins TRBV15 to TRBJ2-7, with no clear D. This CDR3 has 13 residues. Germline V gene data show CDR1 as LNHNV and CDR2 as YYDKDF (reference sequence). The ends were cut back, 1 base at V and 6 bases at J, with 10 bases in the middle. The CDR3 protein is CATSRAKVTEQYF. The DNA of the CDR3 is TGTGCCACCAGCAGAGCCAAGGTAACCGAGCAGTACTTC. The variable domain in full, with the rest retrieved from reference TRBV15 and TRBJ2-7, is DAMVIQNPRYQVTQFGKPVTLSCSQTLNHNVMYWYQQKSSQAPKLLFHYYDKDFNNEADTPDNFQSRRPNTSFCFLDIRSPGLGDTAMYLCATSRAKVTEQYFGPGTRLTVT.

This clonotype appeared a few times. The chain is built from TRBV5-6 and TRBJ2-1; D ambiguous. This CDR3 is 13 amino acids long. Trimming shortened V by 0 bases and J by 10 bases, and 11 bases separated the two germline ends. From germline, CDR1 is SGHDT and CDR2 YYEEEE. The DNA of the CDR3 is TGTGCCAGCAGCTTGGCCGCAGGCTCCGAGCAGTTCTTC. Translated: CASSLAAGSEQFF.

V and J are TRBV6-5 and TRBJ2-1, with D hard to call. Germline V gene data show CDR1 as MNHEY and CDR2 as SVGAGI. V was pared by 5 bases and J by 0 bases, with 8 bases between. The CDR3 totals 14 residues. CDR3 in DNA: TGTGCCAGCAGTACAGCTAGCTCCTACAATGAGCAGTTCTTC. Translation: CASSTASSYNEQFF.

This CDR3 is CASSQERSYGYTF. In DNA, the CDR3 is TGCGCCAGCAGCCAAGAAAGAAGCTATGGCTACACCTTC. V usage is TRBV4-3 and J usage is TRBJ1-2, with D unresolved. CDR1 is LGHNA and CDR2 is YSLEER in the germline V gene. The CDR3 length is 13 residues. Trimming removed 0 bases from V and 4 bases from J, with 6 bases in between.